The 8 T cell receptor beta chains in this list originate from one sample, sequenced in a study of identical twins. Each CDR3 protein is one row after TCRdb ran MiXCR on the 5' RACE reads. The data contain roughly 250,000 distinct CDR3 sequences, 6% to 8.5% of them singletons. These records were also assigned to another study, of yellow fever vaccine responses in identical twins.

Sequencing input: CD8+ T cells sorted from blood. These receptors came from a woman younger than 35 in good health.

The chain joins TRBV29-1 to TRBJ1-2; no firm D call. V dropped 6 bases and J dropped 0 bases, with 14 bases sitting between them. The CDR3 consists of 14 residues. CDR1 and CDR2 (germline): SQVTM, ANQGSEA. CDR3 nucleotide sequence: TGCAGCGTCGTGGGCGGATCAGCTAACTATGGCTACACCTTC. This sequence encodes CSVVGGSANYGYTF.

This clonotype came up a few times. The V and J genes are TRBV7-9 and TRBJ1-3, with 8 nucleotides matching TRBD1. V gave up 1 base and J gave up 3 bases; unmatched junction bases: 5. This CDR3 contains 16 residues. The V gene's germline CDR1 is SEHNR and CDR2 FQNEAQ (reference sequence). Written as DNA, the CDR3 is TGTGCCAGCAGCTTAGGAACAGGGGGAGATGGAAACACCATATATTTT. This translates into CASSLGTGGDGNTIYF. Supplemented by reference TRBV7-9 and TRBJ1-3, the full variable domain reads DTGVSQNPRHKITKRGQNVTFRCDPISEHNRLYWYRQTLGQGPEFLTYFQNEAQLEKSRLLSDRFSAERPKGSFSTLEIQRTEQGDSAMYLCASSLGTGGDGNTIYFGEGSWLTVV.

The CDR3 DNA reads as TGTGCCAGCAGTGATGACAGGGAGGTAGGCACTGAAGCTTTCTTT. It specifies CASSDDREVGTEAFF. V is TRBV25-1 and J is TRBJ1-1, with 7 positions matching TRBD1. The CDR3 has 15 amino acids. CDR1 is MGHDK, CDR2 SYGVNS, per germline. The junction had 8 bases not matched to a gene; V was cut back by 3 bases and J by 4 bases.

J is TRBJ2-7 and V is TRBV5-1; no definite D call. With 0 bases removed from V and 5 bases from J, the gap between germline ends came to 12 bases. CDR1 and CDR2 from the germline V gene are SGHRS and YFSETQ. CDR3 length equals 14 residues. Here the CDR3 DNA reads TGCGCCAGCAGCTTGGAACTGTTTACTAACGAGCAGTACTTC. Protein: CASSLELFTNEQYF. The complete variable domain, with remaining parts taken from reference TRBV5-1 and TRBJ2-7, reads KAGVTQTPRYLIKTRGQQVTLSCSPISGHRSVSWYQQTPGQGLQFLFEYFSETQRNKGNFPGRFSGRQFSNSRSEMNVSTLELGDSALYLCASSLELFTNEQYFGPGTRLTVT.

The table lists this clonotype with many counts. The CDR3 is CASSLDRTGYGYTF. The CDR3 nucleotides are TGCGCCAGCAGCTTGGACAGGACCGGCTATGGCTACACCTTC. The chain is built from TRBV5-1 and TRBJ1-2; tentative D call: TRBD1 (5 bases). The ends were cut back, 0 bases at V and 4 bases at J, with 10 bases in the middle. This CDR3 comprises 14 residues. Germline lookup yields CDR1 SGHRS and CDR2 YFSETQ.

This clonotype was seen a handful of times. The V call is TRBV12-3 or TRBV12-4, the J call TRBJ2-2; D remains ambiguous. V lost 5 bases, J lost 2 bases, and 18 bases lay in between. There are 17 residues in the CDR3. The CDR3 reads CASSPAGRARNTGELFF. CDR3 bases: TGTGCCAGCAGTCCCGCCGGGCGAGCCCGAAACACCGGGGAGCTGTTTTTT.

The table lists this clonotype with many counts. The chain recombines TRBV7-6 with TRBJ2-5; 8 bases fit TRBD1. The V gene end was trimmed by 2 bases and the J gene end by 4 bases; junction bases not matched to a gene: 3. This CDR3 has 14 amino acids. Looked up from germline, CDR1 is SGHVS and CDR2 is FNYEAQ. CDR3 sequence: CASSLRTGPETQYF. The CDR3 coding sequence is TGTGCCAGCAGCTTAAGGACAGGGCCAGAGACCCAGTACTTC.

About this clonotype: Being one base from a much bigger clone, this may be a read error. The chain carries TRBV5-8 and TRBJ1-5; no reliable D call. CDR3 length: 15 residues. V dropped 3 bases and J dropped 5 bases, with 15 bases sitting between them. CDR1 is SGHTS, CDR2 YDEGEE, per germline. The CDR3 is CASSSMAVLDQPQHF. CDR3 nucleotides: TGTGCCAGCAGCTCGATGGCAGTACTGGATCAGCCCCAGCATTTT.